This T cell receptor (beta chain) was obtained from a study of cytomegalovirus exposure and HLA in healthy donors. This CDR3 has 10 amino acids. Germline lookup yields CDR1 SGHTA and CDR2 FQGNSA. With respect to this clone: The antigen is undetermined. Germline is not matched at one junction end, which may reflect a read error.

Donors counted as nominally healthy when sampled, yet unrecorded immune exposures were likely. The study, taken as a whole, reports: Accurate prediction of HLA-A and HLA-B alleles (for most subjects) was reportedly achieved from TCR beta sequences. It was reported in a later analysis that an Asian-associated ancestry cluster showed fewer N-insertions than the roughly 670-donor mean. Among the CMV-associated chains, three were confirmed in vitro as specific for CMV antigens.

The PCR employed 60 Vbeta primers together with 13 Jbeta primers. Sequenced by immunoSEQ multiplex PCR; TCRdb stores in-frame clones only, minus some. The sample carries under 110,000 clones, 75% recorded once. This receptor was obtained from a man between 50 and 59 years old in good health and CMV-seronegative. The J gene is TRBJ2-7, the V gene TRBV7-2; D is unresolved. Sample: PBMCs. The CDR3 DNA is TGTGCCAGCAGCTTAGTAGAGCCGGTGTTC. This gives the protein CASSLVEPVF.